A single T cell receptor (beta chain) is shown here with its context. Its antigen is undetermined. This table comes from immunoSEQ multiplex PCR, and its TCRdb copy is limited to in-frame clones, with some not included. Here the sample spans approximately 75,000 clones, roughly 84% being singletons. The sample comes from a study of T cell responses to AZD1222 COVID-19 vaccine. CDR3 size: 15 residues. The V and J ends lost 2 bases and 6 bases, in that order; junction bases with no gene match: 9. Germline V gene sequence: CDR1 SGHAT, CDR2 FQDESV (reference sequence). Study-wide results and limits: Elevations in Spike-specific TCR breadth and depth followed administration of two AZD1222 doses. Donors in the cohort were predominantly white British and more often female, and clonal diversity was possibly underestimated. Just five to seven AZD1222 recipients tested seropositive at baseline. None of the repertoires were sampled until the peak T cell response had passed.

Sequenced here: peripheral blood, sampled 28 days after the second AZD1222 dose. The chain links TRBV11-1 to TRBJ1-1; TRBD1 matches 7 bases. The TCR sequence derives from an adult who received the AZD1222 COVID-19 vaccine. CDR3 loop: CASSLMEGAWAEAFF. For the CDR3, the DNA is TGTGCCAGCAGCTTAATGGAGGGGGCTTGGGCTGAAGCTTTCTTT. The full variable domain, with the rest looked up from reference TRBV11-1 and TRBJ1-1, is EAEVAQSPRYKITEKSQAVAFWCDPISGHATLYWYRQILGQGPELLVQFQDESVVDDSQLPKDRFSAERLKGVDSTLKIQPAELGDSAMYLCASSLMEGAWAEAFFGQGTRLTVV.